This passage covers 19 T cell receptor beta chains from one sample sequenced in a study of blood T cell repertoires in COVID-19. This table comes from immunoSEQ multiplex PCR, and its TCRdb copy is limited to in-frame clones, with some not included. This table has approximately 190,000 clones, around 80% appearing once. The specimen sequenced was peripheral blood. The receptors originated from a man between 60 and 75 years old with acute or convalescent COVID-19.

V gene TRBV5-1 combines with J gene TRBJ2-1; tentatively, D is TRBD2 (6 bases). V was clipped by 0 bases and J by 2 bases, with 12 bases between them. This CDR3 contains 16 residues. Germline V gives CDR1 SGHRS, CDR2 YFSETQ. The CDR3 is CASSLALRGPYNEQFF. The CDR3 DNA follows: TGCGCCAGCAGCTTGGCCCTGCGGGGACCCTACAATGAGCAGTTCTTC. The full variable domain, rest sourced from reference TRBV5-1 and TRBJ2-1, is KAGVTQTPRYLIKTRGQQVTLSCSPISGHRSVSWYQQTPGQGLQFLFEYFSETQRNKGNFPGRFSGRQFSNSRSEMNVSTLELGDSALYLCASSLALRGPYNEQFFGPGTRLTVL.

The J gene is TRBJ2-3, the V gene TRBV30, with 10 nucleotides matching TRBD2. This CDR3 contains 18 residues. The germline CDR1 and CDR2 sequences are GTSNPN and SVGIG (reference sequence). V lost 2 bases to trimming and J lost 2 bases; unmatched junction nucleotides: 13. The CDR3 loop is CAWSRSPTSGIVTDTQYF. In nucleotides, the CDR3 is TGTGCCTGGAGTCGGTCCCCTACTAGCGGGATTGTCACAGATACGCAGTATTTT.

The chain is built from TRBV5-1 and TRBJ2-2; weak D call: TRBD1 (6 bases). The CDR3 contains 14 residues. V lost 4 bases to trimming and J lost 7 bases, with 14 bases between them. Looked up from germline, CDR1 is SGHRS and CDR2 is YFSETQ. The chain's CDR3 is CASSPQGGGGELFF. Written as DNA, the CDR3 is TGCGCCAGCAGCCCACAGGGTGGCGGCGGGGAGCTGTTTTTT.

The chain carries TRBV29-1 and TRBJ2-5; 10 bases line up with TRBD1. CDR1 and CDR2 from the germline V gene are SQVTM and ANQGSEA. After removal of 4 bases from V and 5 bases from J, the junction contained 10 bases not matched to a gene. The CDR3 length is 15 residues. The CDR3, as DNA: TGCAGCGTTGGAGGGAGACAGGGGGCCGGGGAGACCCAGTACTTC. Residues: CSVGGRQGAGETQYF.

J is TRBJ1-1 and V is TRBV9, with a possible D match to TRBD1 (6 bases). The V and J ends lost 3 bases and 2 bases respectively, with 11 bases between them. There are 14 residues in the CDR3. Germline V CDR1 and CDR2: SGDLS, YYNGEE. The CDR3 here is CASSATGTNTEAFF. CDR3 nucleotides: TGTGCCAGCAGCGCAACCGGGACAAACACTGAAGCTTTCTTT.

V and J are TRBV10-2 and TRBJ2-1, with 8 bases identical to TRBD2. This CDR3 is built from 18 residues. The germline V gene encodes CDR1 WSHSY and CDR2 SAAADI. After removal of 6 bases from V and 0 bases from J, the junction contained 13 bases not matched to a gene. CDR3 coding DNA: TGCGCCAGCAGCGGGCTAGCGGGCGATAAGAGCTCCTACAATGAGCAGTTCTTC. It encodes CASSGLAGDKSSYNEQFF.

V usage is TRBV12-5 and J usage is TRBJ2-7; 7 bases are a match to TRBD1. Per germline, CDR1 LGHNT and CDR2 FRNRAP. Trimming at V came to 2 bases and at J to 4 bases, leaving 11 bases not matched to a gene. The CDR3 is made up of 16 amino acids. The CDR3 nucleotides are TGTGCTAGTGGTTTGAGGGTTGGGGGACAGTTTTACGAGCAGTACTTC. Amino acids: CASGLRVGGQFYEQYF.

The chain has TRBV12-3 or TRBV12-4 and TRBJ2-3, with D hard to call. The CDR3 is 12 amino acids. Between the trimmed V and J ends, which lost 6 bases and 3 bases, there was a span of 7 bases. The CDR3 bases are TGTGCCAGCAGCCGACTTACAGATACGCAGTATTTT. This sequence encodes CASSRLTDTQYF.

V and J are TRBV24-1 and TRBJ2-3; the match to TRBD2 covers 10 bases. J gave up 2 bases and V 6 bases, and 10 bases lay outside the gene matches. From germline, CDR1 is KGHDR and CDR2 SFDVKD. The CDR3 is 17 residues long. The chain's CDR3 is CATSSGSGGAHTDTQYF. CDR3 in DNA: TGTGCCACCAGTAGTGGAAGCGGGGGGGCACACACAGATACGCAGTATTTT.

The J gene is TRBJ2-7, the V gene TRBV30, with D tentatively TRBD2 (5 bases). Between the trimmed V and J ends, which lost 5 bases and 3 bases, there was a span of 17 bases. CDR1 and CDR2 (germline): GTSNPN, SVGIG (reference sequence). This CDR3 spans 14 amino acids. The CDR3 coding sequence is TGTGCCTGGGATAGACGGAGGATTAGCTACGAGCAGTACTTC. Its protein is CAWDRRRISYEQYF.

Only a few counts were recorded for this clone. CDR3 DNA: TGTGCCAGCAGTGAAACGGGCCAGGGTTATTCACCCCTCCACTTT. The encoded protein is CASSETGQGYSPLHF. The chain joins TRBV2 to TRBJ1-6, with a weak D call TRBD1 (5 bases). The CDR3 consists of 15 residues. The germline V and J ends were trimmed by 2 bases and 8 bases, with 13 bases remaining between them. Looked up from germline, CDR1 is SNHLY and CDR2 is FYNNEI.

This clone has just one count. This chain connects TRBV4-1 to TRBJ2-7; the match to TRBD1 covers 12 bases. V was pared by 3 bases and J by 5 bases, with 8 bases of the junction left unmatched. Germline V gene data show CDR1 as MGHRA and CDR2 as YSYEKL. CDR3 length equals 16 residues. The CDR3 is CASSHLPGQGADEQYF. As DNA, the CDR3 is TGCGCCAGCAGCCACCTTCCGGGACAGGGGGCGGACGAGCAGTACTTC.

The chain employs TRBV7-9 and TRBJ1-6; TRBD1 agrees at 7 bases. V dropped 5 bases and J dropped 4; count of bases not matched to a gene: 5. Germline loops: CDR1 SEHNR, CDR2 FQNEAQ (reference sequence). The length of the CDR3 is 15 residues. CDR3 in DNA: TGTGCCAGCAGCCCTTCGACAGGGTATAATTCACCCCTCCACTTT. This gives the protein CASSPSTGYNSPLHF.

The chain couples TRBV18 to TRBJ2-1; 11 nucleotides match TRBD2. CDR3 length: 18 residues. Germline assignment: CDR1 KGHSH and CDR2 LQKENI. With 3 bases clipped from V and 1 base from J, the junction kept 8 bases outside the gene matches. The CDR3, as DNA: TGTGCCAGCTCACCCCGGGGTAGCGGGGGGGAGTCCTACAATGAGCAGTTCTTC. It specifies CASSPRGSGGESYNEQFF.

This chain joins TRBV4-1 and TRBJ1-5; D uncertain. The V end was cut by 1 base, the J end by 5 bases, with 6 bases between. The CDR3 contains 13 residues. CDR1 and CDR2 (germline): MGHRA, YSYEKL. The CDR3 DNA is TGCGCCAGCAGCCAAGGGTCGGATCAGCCCCAGCATTTT. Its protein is CASSQGSDQPQHF.

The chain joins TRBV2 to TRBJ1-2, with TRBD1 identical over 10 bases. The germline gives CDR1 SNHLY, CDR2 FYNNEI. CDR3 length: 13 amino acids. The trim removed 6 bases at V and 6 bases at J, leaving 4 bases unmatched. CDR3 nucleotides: TGTGCCAGCAGGCAGGACAGGGGGAATGGCTACACCTTC. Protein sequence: CASRQDRGNGYTF. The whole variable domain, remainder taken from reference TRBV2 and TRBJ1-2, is EPEVTQTPSHQVTQMGQEVILRCVPISNHLYFYWYRQILGQKVEFLVSFYNNEISEKSEIFDDQFSVERPDGSNFTLKIRSTKLEDSAMYFCASRQDRGNGYTFGSGTRLTVV.

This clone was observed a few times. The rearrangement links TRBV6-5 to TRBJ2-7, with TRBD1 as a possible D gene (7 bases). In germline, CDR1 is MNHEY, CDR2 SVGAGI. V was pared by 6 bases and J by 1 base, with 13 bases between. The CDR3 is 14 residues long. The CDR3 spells CASRAGQHSYEQYF. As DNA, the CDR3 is TGTGCCAGCAGGGCGGGACAGCATTCCTACGAGCAGTACTTC.

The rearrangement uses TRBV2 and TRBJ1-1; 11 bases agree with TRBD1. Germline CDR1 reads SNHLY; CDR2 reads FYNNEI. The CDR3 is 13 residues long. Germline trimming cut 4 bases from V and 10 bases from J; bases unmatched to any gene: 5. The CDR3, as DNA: TGTGCCAGCAGTGTGGACAGGGGGCGGGTAGCTTTCTTT. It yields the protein CASSVDRGRVAFF.

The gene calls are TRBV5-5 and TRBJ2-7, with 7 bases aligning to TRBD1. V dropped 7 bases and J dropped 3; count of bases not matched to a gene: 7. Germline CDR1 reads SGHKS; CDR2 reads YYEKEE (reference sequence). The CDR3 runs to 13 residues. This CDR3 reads CASVPDRYYEQYF. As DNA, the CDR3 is TGTGCCAGCGTACCGGACAGGTACTACGAGCAGTACTTC.